The source of this TCR beta chain is a study of T cell responses to AZD1222 COVID-19 vaccine. Study-wide results and caveats: At study baseline, merely five or six AZD1222 recipients were seropositive. After the peak T cell response, and only then, were repertoires sampled. Compared with day 0, the breadth and depth of the Spike-specific TCR repertoire rose significantly after two doses of AZD1222.

Germline CDR1 reads SGHTA; CDR2 reads FQGNSA. The ends were cut back, 6 bases at V and 5 bases at J, with 11 bases in the middle. The length of the CDR3 is 12 residues. In regard to this clone: Antigen specificity is unknown.

Profiled with immunoSEQ multiplex PCR; TCRdb holds only in-frame clones, not every one. The sample contains around 80,000 clones, roughly nine tenths of which appear only once. Some second doses came at about 4 weeks and others at about 12 weeks; these were pooled. The TCR was taken from an adult who received the AZD1222 COVID-19 vaccine. The sample here was peripheral blood, taken 28 days after the second AZD1222 dose. V gene TRBV7-2 combines with J gene TRBJ2-7; D possibly corresponds to TRBD2 (5 bases). CDR3 in DNA: TGTGCCAGCAGACTTTTCGGGGACGAGCAGTACTTC. Amino acids: CASRLFGDEQYF.